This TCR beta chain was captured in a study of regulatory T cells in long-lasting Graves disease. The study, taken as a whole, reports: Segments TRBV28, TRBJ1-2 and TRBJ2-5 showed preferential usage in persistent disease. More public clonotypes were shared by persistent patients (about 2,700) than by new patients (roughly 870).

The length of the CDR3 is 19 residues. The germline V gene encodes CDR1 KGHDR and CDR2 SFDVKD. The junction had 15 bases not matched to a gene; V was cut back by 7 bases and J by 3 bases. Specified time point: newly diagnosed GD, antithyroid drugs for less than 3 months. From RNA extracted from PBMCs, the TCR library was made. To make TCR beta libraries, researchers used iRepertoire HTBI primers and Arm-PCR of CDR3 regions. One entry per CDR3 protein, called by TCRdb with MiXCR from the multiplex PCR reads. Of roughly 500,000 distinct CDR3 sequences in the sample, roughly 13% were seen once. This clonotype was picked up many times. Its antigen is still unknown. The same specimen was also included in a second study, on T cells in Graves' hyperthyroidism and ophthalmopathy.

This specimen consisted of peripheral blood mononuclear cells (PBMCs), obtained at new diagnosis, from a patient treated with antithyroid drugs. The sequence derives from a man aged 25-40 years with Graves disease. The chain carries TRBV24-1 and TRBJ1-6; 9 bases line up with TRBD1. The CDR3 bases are TGTGCCACCAGGAGGGCCTCCGGGACAGGGAGCAACTATAATTCACCCCTCCACTTT. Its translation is CATRRASGTGSNYNSPLHF.